These 21 T cell receptor beta chains originate from one sample sequenced in a study of response to subunit inactivated influenza vaccine (dated by TCRdb to the late 2010s). The library was obtained by RT-PCR. The instrument was an Illumina HiSeq 2500. The public reads were reprocessed in TCRdb via fastp at Q25 and MiXCR, keeping in-frame beta chains. Each entry merges the rows of one CDR3 protein and shows their most common DNA and genes. The sample profile shows about half a million distinct CDR3 sequences; about 25% of them were found once. The ten most abundant clones make up around 2% of the sample. This specimen was CD4+ T cells sorted from PBMCs, taken 5 days after vaccination. These receptors all stem from a man aged 45-65 years who received an inactivated influenza vaccine. Donor details come from another sample of the same person, matched by shared clones.

The V and J genes are TRBV20-1 and TRBJ2-3, with 7 bases lining up with TRBD2. Germline V gene lookup returns CDR1 DFQATT and CDR2 SNEGSKA (reference sequence). V lost 6 bases and J lost 1; bases outside the gene matches: 13. The CDR3 totals 16 residues. In DNA, the CDR3 is TGCAGTGCCAATTCTATAGAGGGAGGGGGCACAGATACGCAGTATTTT. This sequence encodes CSANSIEGGGTDTQYF.

V gene TRBV2 combines with J gene TRBJ2-3; D is unresolved. This CDR3 is 13 amino acids long. The germline V gene encodes CDR1 SNHLY and CDR2 FYNNEI. Trimming took 5 bases from V and 6 from J, leaving 12 bases between them. The CDR3 sequence is CASSRVSSDTQYF. CDR3 bases: TGTGCCAGCAGTAGGGTCTCCTCGGATACGCAGTATTTT.

This clonotype was found a few times. The chain is built from TRBV12-3 or TRBV12-4 and TRBJ1-5; no clear D gene. The CDR3 runs to 15 residues. Trimming pared 6 bases from V and 2 bases from J, leaving 14 bases between. The CDR3 DNA follows: TGTGCCAGCAGCCCGGTGGGTGTTGGCAATCAGCCCCAGCATTTT. Amino acid sequence: CASSPVGVGNQPQHF.

The DNA for the CDR3 is TGTGCCAGCAGAAAACAGGGCACTAGGGACGAGCAGTACTTC. Translation: CASRKQGTRDEQYF. The rearrangement uses TRBV2 and TRBJ2-7; maybe TRBD1 (6 bases). Between the trimmed V and J ends, which lost 6 bases and 5 bases, there was a span of 17 bases. CDR3 length equals 14 residues. The germline CDR1 and CDR2 sequences are SNHLY and FYNNEI.

This chain joins TRBV11-2 and TRBJ2-5; TRBD2 aligns across 12 bases. V trimming: 6 bases; J trimming: 4 bases; junction bases outside the gene matches: 6. The CDR3 loop spans 15 amino acids. CDR1 is SGHAT and CDR2 is FQNNGV in the germline V gene. CDR3 protein: CASSPTSGSSETQYF. The CDR3 nucleotides read TGTGCCAGCAGTCCGACTAGCGGGAGTTCAGAGACCCAGTACTTC. Full variable domain (outside the CDR3, taken from reference TRBV11-2 and TRBJ2-5): EAGVAQSPRYKIIEKRQSVAFWCNPISGHATLYWYQQILGQGPKLLIQFQNNGVVDDSQLPKDRFSAERLKGVDSTLKIQPAKLEDSAVYLCASSPTSGSSETQYFGPGTRLLVL.

This clonotype was observed a few times. This chain uses TRBV7-2 with TRBJ2-1, with D hard to call. The CDR3 runs 15 residues. Germline CDR1 SGHTA, CDR2 FQGNSA. Between the trimmed V and J ends, which lost 5 bases and 4 bases, there was a span of 15 bases. CDR3 region: CASSPLWLAYNEQFF. In nucleotides, the CDR3 is TGTGCCAGCAGCCCCCTGTGGCTCGCTTACAATGAGCAGTTCTTC.

This clonotype occurred a few times. Relative to the germline gene, one junction end is altered; a read error may explain this. The chain recombines TRBV6-1 with TRBJ2-5; possibly TRBD1 for D (6 bases). The CDR3 totals 17 residues. Germline-derived CDR1 and CDR2 are MNHNS and SASEGT. CDR3 DNA sequence: TGTGCCAGCAGTGCCGTCCTGAGGACAGACTTGGGAGAGCCCCAGTACTTC. Its protein product is CASSAVLRTDLGEPQYF.

This clonotype was seen only a few times. The chain uses TRBV25-1 and TRBJ2-1; D uncertain. CDR3 length equals 12 residues. CDR1 is MGHDK and CDR2 is SYGVNS in the germline V gene. Trimming removed 2 bases from V and 10 bases from J, with 9 bases in between. The CDR3 protein is CASSEAGFEQFF. In DNA, the CDR3 is TGTGCCAGCAGTGAAGCCGGTTTCGAGCAGTTCTTC.

This sequence joins TRBV20-1 and TRBJ2-7, with 10 bases aligning to TRBD1. CDR1 and CDR2 (germline): DFQATT, SNEGSKA (reference sequence). The CDR3 length is 13 residues. Unmatched junction bases numbered 5, after V lost 6 bases and J lost 3 bases. The CDR3 DNA reads TGCAGTGCCCCGGACAGGGGGATCTACGAGCAGTACTTC. Translation: CSAPDRGIYEQYF.

This clonotype was counted between two and nine times. The rearrangement uses TRBV27 and TRBJ1-2; no reliable D call. The CDR3 totals 14 residues. V was pared by 2 bases and J by 4 bases, with 11 bases between. Germline V gives CDR1 MNHEY, CDR2 SMNVEV (reference sequence). The CDR3: CASSLTGITYGYTF. As DNA, the CDR3 is TGTGCCAGCAGTTTAACGGGGATCACCTATGGCTACACCTTC.

This chain connects TRBV10-3 to TRBJ2-3, with 7 positions matching TRBD2. The CDR3 extends over 18 amino acids. Germline V CDR1 and CDR2: ENHRY, SYGVKD. The V segment lost 3 bases and the J segment 8 bases; nucleotides outside the gene matches: 20. CDR3 sequence reads: CAISDSHGIAGRWVTQYF. CDR3 bases: TGTGCCATCAGTGATTCCCACGGGATAGCGGGCCGATGGGTTACGCAGTATTTT.

The rearrangement joins TRBV20-1 to TRBJ2-3; possibly TRBD2 for D (6 bases). Germline loops: CDR1 DFQATT, CDR2 SNEGSKA (reference sequence). Trimming cost V 5 bases and J 5 bases, with 14 bases left between them. This CDR3 has 13 amino acids. CDR3: CSALLGGVDTQYF. The CDR3 DNA reads TGCAGTGCTCTTCTCGGGGGAGTAGATACGCAGTATTTT.

This clonotype appeared a single time. The rearrangement joins TRBV4-1 to TRBJ1-4; TRBD1 matches 7 bases. The CDR3 runs 17 residues. The germline CDR1 and CDR2 sequences are MGHRA and YSYEKL. The V gene end was trimmed by 4 bases and the J gene end by 7 bases; junction bases not matched to a gene: 15. In nucleotides, the CDR3 is TGCGCCAGCAGCCGAGAAAGAGGGAGGGGGCGCTTTGAAAAACTGTTTTTT. It encodes CASSRERGRGRFEKLFF.

In its sample, this clonotype was seen once. The chain links TRBV28 to TRBJ1-2, with a possible D match to TRBD1 (5 bases). CDR1 and CDR2 from the germline V gene are MDHEN and SYDVKM. The CDR3 length is 14 residues. Trimming shortened V by 6 bases and J by 3 bases, and 14 bases separated the two germline ends. The CDR3 DNA reads as TGTGCCAGCAGCTCCGCCGGGACCTACTATGGCTACACCTTC. Protein: CASSSAGTYYGYTF.

The chain links TRBV20-1 to TRBJ2-5; 9 bases are a match to TRBD1. The CDR3 consists of 13 residues. The germline V gene has CDR1 DFQATT and CDR2 SNEGSKA (reference sequence). The V gene end was trimmed by 4 bases and the J gene end by 5 bases; junction bases not matched to a gene: 5. The CDR3, as DNA: TGCAGTGCTAACCACAGGGGGCTGGAGACCCAGTACTTC. This encodes CSANHRGLETQYF.

This clonotype was detected a few times. J is TRBJ1-6 and V is TRBV12-3 or TRBV12-4, with a tentative D call TRBD1 (5 bases). Trimming stripped 8 bases from V and 8 bases from J, with 19 bases between. This CDR3 has 15 amino acids. As DNA, the CDR3 is TGTGCCAGCGGGATCTACCAGGGTAATTATTCACCCCTCCACTTT. Residues: CASGIYQGNYSPLHF.

The rearrangement uses TRBV5-1 and TRBJ2-1; maybe TRBD2 (5 bases). Germline CDR1 SGHRS, CDR2 YFSETQ. The ends were cut back, 3 bases at V and 10 bases at J, with 11 bases in the middle. The CDR3 length is 12 residues. The CDR3 DNA reads as TGCGCCAGCAGCTACACTACGGGGGAGCAGTTCTTC. It yields the protein CASSYTTGEQFF.

A few counts support this clonotype. The rearrangement links TRBV12-3 or TRBV12-4 to TRBJ2-2; no definite D call. Trimming took 6 bases from V and 4 from J, leaving 15 bases between them. The CDR3 is 15 amino acids. The CDR3 DNA sequence: TGTGCCAGCAGCCCCTCCTGGAGAAGCACCGGGGAGCTGTTTTTT. This codes for CASSPSWRSTGELFF.

This clonotype showed up just a few times. The gene calls are TRBV5-6 and TRBJ2-7, with D hard to call. CDR3 size: 14 residues. V gave up 0 bases and J gave up 2 bases, with 9 bases separating them. From germline, CDR1 is SGHDT and CDR2 YYEEEE. The CDR3 protein is CASSLGSITYEQYF. DNA of the CDR3: TGTGCCAGCAGCTTGGGTTCTATAACCTACGAGCAGTACTTC.

This clonotype showed up just a few times. The chain couples TRBV5-5 to TRBJ2-1; TRBD2 agrees at 8 bases. The CDR3 runs 18 residues. The germline gives CDR1 SGHKS, CDR2 YYEKEE (reference sequence). Unmatched junction bases numbered 10, after V lost 0 bases and J lost 2 bases. CDR3 sequence reads: CASSLGLTSGRPYNEQFF. In DNA form, the CDR3 reads TGTGCCAGCAGCTTGGGCCTTACTAGCGGTAGACCCTACAATGAGCAGTTCTTC.

The CDR3 DNA sequence: TGTGCCAGCAGCTCCCGATCGGGACCGGGCGAGCAGTACTTC. This gives the protein CASSSRSGPGEQYF. This chain uses TRBV7-9 with TRBJ2-7; D possibly matches TRBD1 or TRBD2 (5 bases each). V shed 4 bases and J shed 6 bases, with 16 bases lying between them. This CDR3 has 14 amino acids. Germline CDR1 reads SEHNR; CDR2 reads FQNEAQ (reference sequence).